This record looks at one TCR beta chain sequence and its context. Antigen specificity is unknown. The data stem from a study of spatial heterogeneity in lung cancer. At the level of the study: The average appearance count of each unique TCR and UMI combination in raw reads was more than 9.5. Whole-study results and caveats: Ubiquitous expanded tumor TCRs showed up in blood more at resection than follow-up.

This sample's time point: sample taken at primary tumor resection. Sequencing was performed on whole RNA extracted from tumor and nontumor lung tissue, or from frozen PBMC, and the material was left unsorted. The V gene lost 7 bases and the J gene lost 0 bases, with 19 bases spanning the gap. The CDR3 has 17 amino acids. Every TCR cDNA molecule carried a tag that served as a unique molecular identifier. TCRdb redid the calling of the 5' RACE reads with MiXCR, one entry per CDR3 protein. The data contain about 50,000 distinct CDR3 sequences, 7.5% to 8% of them singletons. This specimen consisted of PBMCs, obtained at surgery. The TCR comes from a female donor with early-stage non-small cell lung cancer. The V and J genes are TRBV12-3 or TRBV12-4 and TRBJ2-1; D is tentatively TRBD1 or TRBD2 (5 bases each). The CDR3 nucleotides are TGTGCCAGCAACGGCCCGGGGCGGCGGAGCTCCTACAATGAGCAGTTCTTC. Protein sequence: CASNGPGRRSSYNEQFF.